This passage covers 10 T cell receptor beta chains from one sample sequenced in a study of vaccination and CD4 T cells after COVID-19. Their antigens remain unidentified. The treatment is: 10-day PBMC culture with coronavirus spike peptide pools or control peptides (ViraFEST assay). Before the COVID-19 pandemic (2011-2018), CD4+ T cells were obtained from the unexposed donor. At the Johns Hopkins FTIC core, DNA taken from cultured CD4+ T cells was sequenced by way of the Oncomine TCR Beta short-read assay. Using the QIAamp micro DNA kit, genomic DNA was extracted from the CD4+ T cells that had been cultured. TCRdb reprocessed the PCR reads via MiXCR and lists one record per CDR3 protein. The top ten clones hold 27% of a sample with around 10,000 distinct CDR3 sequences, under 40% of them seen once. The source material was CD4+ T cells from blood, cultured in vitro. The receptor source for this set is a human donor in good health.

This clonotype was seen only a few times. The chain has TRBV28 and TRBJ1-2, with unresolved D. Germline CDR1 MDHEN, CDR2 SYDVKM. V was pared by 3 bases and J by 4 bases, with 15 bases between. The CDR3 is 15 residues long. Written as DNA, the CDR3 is TGTGCCAGCAGTTTCCCCCAAGGAGGGCTCTATGGCTACACCTTC. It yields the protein CASSFPQGGLYGYTF.

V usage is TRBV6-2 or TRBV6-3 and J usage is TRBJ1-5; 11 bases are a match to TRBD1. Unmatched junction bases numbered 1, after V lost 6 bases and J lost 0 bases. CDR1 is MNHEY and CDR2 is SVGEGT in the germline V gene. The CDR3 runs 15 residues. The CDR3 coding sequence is TGTGCCAGCAGGGGGACAGGGGGTAGCAATCAGCCCCAGCATTTT. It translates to CASRGTGGSNQPQHF.

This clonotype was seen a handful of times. CDR3 coding DNA: TGTGCCAGCAGCTTATGGGCTAGCGGGATTAATGAGCAGTTCTTC. It codes for CASSLWASGINEQFF. V and J are TRBV7-3 and TRBJ2-1; 9 bases align to TRBD2. V was pared by 2 bases and J by 7 bases, with 6 bases of the junction left unmatched. The CDR3 sequence is 15 residues long. The germline gives CDR1 SGHTA, CDR2 FQGTGA. The full variable domain, its missing parts supplied by reference TRBV7-3 and TRBJ2-1, is GAGVSQTPSNKVTEKGKYVELRCDPISGHTALYWYRQSLGQGPEFLIYFQGTGAADDSGLPNDRFFAVRPEGSVSTLKIQRTERGDSAVYLCASSLWASGINEQFFGPGTRLTVL.

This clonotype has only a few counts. In DNA, the CDR3 is TGTGCCAGCAGTGAATTACCGGCAGGGGGCACAGATACGCAGTATTTT. Translating it yields CASSELPAGGTDTQYF. The rearrangement uses TRBV25-1 and TRBJ2-3, with D possibly TRBD1 on 6 matching bases. This CDR3 comprises 16 residues. Germline CDR1 reads MGHDK; CDR2 reads SYGVNS. The germline V and J ends were trimmed by 1 base and 1 base, with 12 bases remaining between them.

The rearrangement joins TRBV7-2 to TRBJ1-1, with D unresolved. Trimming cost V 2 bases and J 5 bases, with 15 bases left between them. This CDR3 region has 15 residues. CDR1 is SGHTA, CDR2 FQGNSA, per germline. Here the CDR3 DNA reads TGTGCCAGCAGCTTACTCCCCCCGACTGGGACTGAAGCTTTCTTT. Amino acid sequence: CASSLLPPTGTEAFF.

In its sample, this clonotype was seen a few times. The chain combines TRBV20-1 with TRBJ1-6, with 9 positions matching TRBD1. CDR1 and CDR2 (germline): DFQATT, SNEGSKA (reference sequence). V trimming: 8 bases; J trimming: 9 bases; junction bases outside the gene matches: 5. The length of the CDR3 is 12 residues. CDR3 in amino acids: CSPQTGGSPLHF. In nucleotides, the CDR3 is TGCAGTCCCCAGACAGGGGGTTCACCCCTCCACTTT.

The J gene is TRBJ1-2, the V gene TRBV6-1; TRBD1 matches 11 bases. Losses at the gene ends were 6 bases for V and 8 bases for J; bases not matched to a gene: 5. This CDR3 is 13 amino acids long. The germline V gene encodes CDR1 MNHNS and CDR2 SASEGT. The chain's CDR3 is CASRSDRGRGYTF. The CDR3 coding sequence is TGTGCCAGCAGGTCGGACAGGGGGCGAGGCTACACCTTC.

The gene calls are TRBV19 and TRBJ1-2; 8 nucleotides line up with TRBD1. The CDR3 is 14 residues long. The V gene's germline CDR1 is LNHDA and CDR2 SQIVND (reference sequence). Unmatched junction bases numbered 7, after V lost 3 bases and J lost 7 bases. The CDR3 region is CASSIEDRVGGYTF. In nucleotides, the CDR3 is TGTGCCAGTAGTATCGAGGACAGGGTCGGTGGCTACACCTTC. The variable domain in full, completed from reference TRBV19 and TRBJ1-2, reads DGGITQSPKYLFRKEGQNVTLSCEQNLNHDAMYWYRQDPGQGLRLIYYSQIVNDFQKGDIAEGYSVSREKKESFPLTVTSAQKNPTAFYLCASSIEDRVGGYTFGSGTRLTVV.

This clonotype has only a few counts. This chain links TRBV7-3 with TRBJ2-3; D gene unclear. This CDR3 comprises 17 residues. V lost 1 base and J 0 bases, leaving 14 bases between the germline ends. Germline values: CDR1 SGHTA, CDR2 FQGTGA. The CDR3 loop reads CASSLKPLATSTDTQYF. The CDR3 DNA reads TGTGCCAGCAGCTTAAAGCCCCTTGCGACTAGCACAGATACGCAGTATTTT.

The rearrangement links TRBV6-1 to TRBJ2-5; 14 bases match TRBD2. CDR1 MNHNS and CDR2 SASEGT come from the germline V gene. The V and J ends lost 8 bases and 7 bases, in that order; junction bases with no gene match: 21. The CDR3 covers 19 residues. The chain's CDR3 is CASSFSGTSGSPRGVTQYF. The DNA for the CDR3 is TGTGCCAGCTCTTTTTCCGGGACTAGCGGGAGCCCCCGGGGAGTGACCCAGTACTTC.